The following is a TCR beta chain sequence with its context. Its antigen is not known. Sequenced by immunoSEQ multiplex PCR; TCRdb stores in-frame clones only, minus some. In the table there are some 100,000 clones, over 65% of which are singletons. The sample originates from a study of PD-1 blockade in mismatch repair-deficient tumors. Study in general: Enrolled about 2012-2016, patients had progressing, pretreated mismatch repair-deficient cancers of 12 types.

PCR or immunohistochemistry showed mismatch repair deficiency in every enrolled patient. A few pembrolizumab responders had their TCRs sequenced. General study points: Tumor-resident clones, often undetectable pretreatment in blood, expanded then contracted after pembrolizumab.

Looked up from germline, CDR1 is SGHNT and CDR2 is YENEEA. The V end lost 4 bases, the J end lost 7 bases, and 11 bases lay between the germline ends. The CDR3 is 13 amino acids. This TCR came from an adult with mismatch repair-deficient cancer. The specimen comprised peripheral blood, sampled approximately 35 weeks after starting pembrolizumab. The rearrangement links TRBV11-3 to TRBJ1-5, with a weak D call TRBD1 (5 bases). In nucleotides, the CDR3 is TGTGCCAGCAGCTGGGGGTATGACCAGCCCCAGCATTTT. Translation: CASSWGYDQPQHF.